These 11 T cell receptor beta chains share one sample of origin, sequenced in a study of response to subunit inactivated influenza vaccine. TCRdb re-called the RT-PCR reads with MiXCR, one entry per CDR3 protein. In the table there are around 650,000 distinct CDR3 sequences, 15% to 19% of which are singletons. This specimen consisted of PBMCs from blood, obtained roughly 13 days after vaccination. Receptors originate from a man between 50 and 59 years old who received an inactivated influenza vaccine.

This clonotype was seen more than once but under ten times. The genes are TRBV9 and TRBJ1-2; TRBD1 matches 7 bases. The V and J ends lost 4 bases and 2 bases, in that order; junction bases with no gene match: 5. The CDR3 totals 14 residues. Germline CDR1 reads SGDLS; CDR2 reads YYNGEE. The CDR3 here is CASSLGQANYGYTF. CDR3 nucleotides: TGTGCCAGCAGCCTTGGACAGGCGAACTATGGCTACACCTTC.

The sample holds a few counts of this clonotype. This rearrangement joins TRBV7-9 to TRBJ2-7; 7 bases are shared with TRBD2. CDR1 is SEHNR and CDR2 is FQNEAQ in the germline V gene (reference sequence). This CDR3 has 17 residues. Germline trimming cut 2 bases from V and 7 bases from J; bases unmatched to any gene: 17. CDR3 amino acids: CASSLTRGGTLEKEQYF. The DNA of the CDR3 is TGTGCCAGCAGCTTAACCCGGGGAGGGACCTTGGAGAAAGAGCAGTACTTC.

This clonotype was seen ten or more times. The rearrangement links TRBV7-2 to TRBJ2-3; the D is unclear. Trimming removed 3 bases at V and 4 bases at J, with 8 bases between. Per the germline V gene, CDR1 is SGHTA and CDR2 is FQGNSA. This CDR3 has 13 amino acids. The CDR3 nucleotides read TGTGCCAGCAGCTTCGTTGGTGCAGATACGCAGTATTTT. It is translated as CASSFVGADTQYF. Variable domain in full (rest from reference TRBV7-2 and TRBJ2-3): GAGVSQSPSNKVTEKGKDVELRCDPISGHTALYWYRQSLGQGLEFLIYFQGNSAPDKSGLPSDRFSAERTGGSVSTLTIQRTQQEDSAVYLCASSFVGADTQYFGPGTRLTVL.

In its sample, this clonotype was seen a few times. This chain joins TRBV25-1 and TRBJ1-5, with no clear D. The CDR3 extends over 11 amino acids. In germline, CDR1 is MGHDK, CDR2 SYGVNS. V lost 0 bases and J 11 bases, leaving 5 bases between the germline ends. The CDR3 is CASSEYDTQHF. The CDR3 region has the DNA TGTGCCAGCAGTGAATACGATACCCAGCATTTT.

The sample holds a few counts of this clonotype. The CDR3 nucleotides are TGTGCCAGTAGTGCGGACGGAATTGAAAAACTGTTTTTT. It yields the protein CASSADGIEKLFF. The V and J genes are TRBV19 and TRBJ1-4; D ambiguous. The CDR3 loop spans 13 amino acids. CDR1 is LNHDA and CDR2 is SQIVND in the germline V gene (reference sequence). V shed 5 bases and J shed 7 bases, with 11 bases lying between them.

This clonotype turned up a few times. The chain recombines TRBV30 with TRBJ2-3; D is undetermined. Germline CDR1 and CDR2: GTSNPN and SVGIG (reference sequence). V was pared by 4 bases and J by 1 base, with 9 bases between. CDR3 length equals 13 residues. CDR3 in DNA: TGTGCCTGGAAGATTGTTGGCACAGATACGCAGTATTTT. This codes for CAWKIVGTDTQYF.

The chain combines TRBV7-2 with TRBJ2-5, with 8 bases matching TRBD2. CDR3 length: 19 residues. The J segment lost 5 bases and the V segment lost 0 bases, leaving 17 bases of the junction unmatched. Germline V gene sequence: CDR1 SGHTA, CDR2 FQGNSA. The CDR3 protein is CASSLAVSGRLRFGETQYF. CDR3 nucleotides: TGTGCCAGCAGCTTAGCGGTGAGCGGGAGACTCCGCTTCGGGGAGACCCAGTACTTC. Based on the CDR3 plus reference TRBV7-2 and TRBJ2-5, the full variable domain is GAGVSQSPSNKVTEKGKDVELRCDPISGHTALYWYRQSLGQGLEFLIYFQGNSAPDKSGLPSDRFSAERTGGSVSTLTIQRTQQEDSAVYLCASSLAVSGRLRFGETQYFGPGTRLLVL.

The chain has TRBV18 and TRBJ1-1, with D unclear. Germline V gene data show CDR1 as KGHSH and CDR2 as LQKENI. V was trimmed by 1 base and J by 8 bases, leaving 11 bases between them. This CDR3 region has 13 residues. CDR3 nucleotides: TGTGCCAGCTCACCACTGTTACGGGGAGAAGCTTTCTTT. The encoded protein is CASSPLLRGEAFF.

With respect to this clonotype: One junction end does not reproduce the germline sequence, and a read error may be involved. The chain recombines TRBV5-1 with TRBJ2-5, with 7 bases that match TRBD2. The CDR3 sequence is 18 residues long. Germline loops: CDR1 SGHRS, CDR2 YFSETQ. The CDR3 protein is CASRLGRGRTLPQETQYF. The CDR3, as DNA: TGCGCCAGCAGGTTGGGGAGGGGACGGACTCTACCTCAAGAGACCCAGTACTTC.

This clonotype showed up just a few times. V and J are TRBV10-3 and TRBJ2-3; D may correspond to TRBD1 or TRBD2 (5 bases each). V was clipped by 4 bases and J by 3 bases, with 8 bases between them. There are 13 residues in the CDR3. The germline V gene has CDR1 ENHRY and CDR2 SYGVKD. This chain's CDR3 is CAISGGATDTQYF. In DNA form, the CDR3 reads TGTGCCATCAGTGGAGGGGCAACAGATACGCAGTATTTT.

This clonotype was detected only a few times. V is TRBV5-5 and J is TRBJ1-4, with D perhaps TRBD1 (6 bases). From germline, CDR1 is SGHKS and CDR2 YYEKEE (reference sequence). The CDR3 is 16 amino acids. The germline V and J ends were trimmed by 4 bases and 0 bases, with 13 bases remaining between them. As DNA, the CDR3 is TGTGCCAGCAGCATCAGGGGTGGATCAACTAATGAAAAACTGTTTTTT. Translating gives CASSIRGGSTNEKLFF.